Listed below are T cell receptor beta chains from one sample, sequenced in a study of blood T cell repertoires in COVID-19. Assay used: immunoSEQ multiplex PCR; TCRdb lists only in-frame clones, some missing. This sample carries under 250,000 clones, about 85% of them seen once, and the ten largest clones take roughly 5%. Sequenced material: peripheral blood. Every receptor here comes from a woman in her fifties or sixties who had recovered from COVID-19. Each CDR3 is given with its conserved first and last residue. D genes are given only for firm matches. Not all rows give a size; the values are once, few, many and, for expanded clones, a class.

v_gene: TRBV10-1; j_gene: TRBJ1-5; abundance: few; d_gene: NA; CDR3aa: CASSRKDTGGSNQPQHF; CDR3nt: TGCGCCAGCAGCCGTAAAGACACCGGAGGTAGCAATCAGCCCCAGCATTTT
v_gene: TRBV7-2; j_gene: TRBJ2-1; abundance: NA; d_gene: NA; CDR3aa: CASSKGGGYNEQFF; CDR3nt: TGTGCCAGCAGCAAGGGGGGGGGCTACAATGAGCAGTTCTTC
v_gene: TRBV6-2/TRBV6-3; j_gene: TRBJ1-2; abundance: NA; d_gene: NA; CDR3aa: CASSLDSIYGYTF; CDR3nt: TGTGCCAGCAGTTTGGACAGCATCTATGGCTACACCTTC
v_gene: TRBV27; j_gene: TRBJ1-2; abundance: NA; d_gene: TRBD1; CDR3aa: CASSLRQGYGYTF; CDR3nt: TGTGCCAGCAGTTTGAGACAGGGCTATGGCTACACCTTC
v_gene: TRBV3-1/TRBV3-2; j_gene: TRBJ1-4; abundance: NA; d_gene: NA; CDR3aa: CASSLTYTSGNTNEKLFF; CDR3nt: TGTGCCAGCAGCTTAACGTACACATCAGGAAACACTAATGAAAAACTGTTTTTT
v_gene: TRBV18; j_gene: TRBJ2-5; abundance: few; d_gene: TRBD1; CDR3aa: CASSPQTGIEETQYF; CDR3nt: TGTGCCAGCTCACCACAGACAGGGATAGAAGAGACCCAGTACTTC
v_gene: TRBV7-2; j_gene: TRBJ1-1; abundance: NA; d_gene: TRBD1; CDR3aa: CASSLRTGRLGEAFF; CDR3nt: TGTGCCAGCAGCCTAAGGACAGGGAGGCTAGGTGAAGCTTTCTTT
v_gene: TRBV27; j_gene: TRBJ2-2; abundance: NA; d_gene: NA; CDR3aa: CASSPSLNTGELFF; CDR3nt: TGTGCCAGCAGTCCAAGCCTTAACACCGGGGAGCTGTTTTTT
v_gene: TRBV27; j_gene: TRBJ2-7; abundance: few; d_gene: TRBD1; CDR3aa: CATRDRVNEQYF; CDR3nt: TGTGCCACCAGGGACAGGGTGAACGAGCAGTACTTC
v_gene: TRBV7-2; j_gene: TRBJ1-5; abundance: once; d_gene: NA; CDR3aa: CASSPGASQPQHF; CDR3nt: TGTGCCAGCAGCCCAGGGGCAAGTCAGCCCCAGCATTTT
v_gene: TRBV2; j_gene: TRBJ1-1; abundance: NA; d_gene: TRBD1; CDR3aa: CASSERGPTEAFF; CDR3nt: TGTGCCAGCAGTGAAAGGGGGCCTACTGAAGCTTTCTTT
v_gene: TRBV6-2/TRBV6-3; j_gene: TRBJ1-6; abundance: NA; d_gene: NA; CDR3aa: CASSELGREPYNSPLHF; CDR3nt: TGTGCCAGCAGCGAACTTGGTCGAGAGCCCTATAATTCACCCCTCCACTTT
v_gene: TRBV5-1; j_gene: TRBJ1-1; abundance: few; d_gene: NA; CDR3aa: CASSLGSRTEAFF; CDR3nt: TGCGCCAGCAGCTTGGGGTCACGGACTGAAGCTTTCTTT
v_gene: TRBV7-8; j_gene: TRBJ1-1; abundance: NA; d_gene: NA; CDR3aa: CASSSLGARTEAFF; CDR3nt: TGTGCCAGCAGCTCCCTCGGAGCACGGACTGAAGCTTTCTTT
v_gene: TRBV19; j_gene: TRBJ2-5; abundance: NA; d_gene: TRBD1; CDR3aa: CASSGTGEGAETQYF; CDR3nt: TGTGCCAGTAGTGGGACAGGGGAAGGGGCAGAGACCCAGTACTTC
v_gene: TRBV19; j_gene: TRBJ1-2; abundance: NA; d_gene: TRBD1; CDR3aa: CASISNGQGLYGYTF; CDR3nt: TGTGCCAGTATATCGAACGGACAGGGACTTTATGGCTACACCTTC
v_gene: TRBV14; j_gene: TRBJ2-2; abundance: few; d_gene: NA; CDR3aa: CASSPLPAGNTGELFF; CDR3nt: TGTGCCAGCAGCCCCCTTCCCGCGGGGAACACCGGGGAGCTGTTTTTT
v_gene: TRBV4-2; j_gene: TRBJ2-2; abundance: NA; d_gene: NA; CDR3aa: CASSQDIARPNTGELFF; CDR3nt: TGTGCCAGCAGCCAAGATATAGCTAGACCCAACACCGGGGAGCTGTTTTTT
v_gene: TRBV27; j_gene: TRBJ1-5; abundance: NA; d_gene: NA; CDR3aa: CASSPLGPQGGNQPQHF; CDR3nt: TGTGCCAGCAGCCCCCTAGGGCCACAGGGTGGCAATCAGCCCCAGCATTTT
v_gene: TRBV21-1; j_gene: TRBJ2-5; abundance: NA; d_gene: NA; CDR3aa: CASSKVQQGQETQYF; CDR3nt: TGTGCCAGCAGCAAAGTCCAACAGGGGCAAGAGACCCAGTACTTC
v_gene: TRBV4-3; j_gene: TRBJ2-4; abundance: NA; d_gene: TRBD1; CDR3aa: CASSQERGQGNQYF; CDR3nt: TGCGCCAGCAGCCAAGAGAGGGGGCAGGGCAATCAGTACTTC
v_gene: TRBV5-1; j_gene: TRBJ1-1; abundance: NA; d_gene: TRBD1; CDR3aa: CASSLGTAVGKAEAFF; CDR3nt: TGCGCCAGCAGCCTAGGGACAGCTGTTGGAAAGGCTGAAGCTTTCTTT